This TCR beta chain is drawn from a study of blood T cell repertoires in COVID-19. At the level of the study: In each case, the material was cDNA or gDNA derived from T cells, B-cell-depleted T cells, or PBMCs.

V dropped 6 bases and J dropped 1 base, with 15 bases sitting between them. Germline V lookup: CDR1 SNHLY, CDR2 FYNNEI. The CDR3 length is 15 residues. This table comes from immunoSEQ multiplex PCR, and its TCRdb copy is limited to in-frame clones, with some not included. Of roughly 280,000 clones in the sample, roughly 80% were seen once. The rearrangement uses TRBV2 and TRBJ1-1, with D perhaps matching TRBD1 (5 bases). The source material was peripheral blood. The clonotype originates from a man aged 55 to 69 with acute or convalescent COVID-19. This CDR3 reads CASRPQSQGNTEAFF. The CDR3 DNA is TGTGCCAGCAGACCCCAGTCCCAGGGGAACACTGAAGCTTTCTTT.